This entry is about one T cell receptor (beta chain). The antigen is not known. CDR3 length equals 16 residues. The V gene's germline CDR1 is SGHDT and CDR2 YYEEEE. Trimming removed 6 bases from V and 1 base from J, with 17 bases in between. The data belong to a study of cytomegalovirus exposure and HLA in healthy donors. Whole-study results and caveats: Later analysis suggested links between common viral pathogens and several top significant clusters. When a later analysis was performed, an Asian-associated ancestry cluster reportedly had fewer N-insertions than the roughly 700-donor mean.

PCR amplification relied on 60 Vbeta primers (plus 13 Jbeta primers). TCRdb keeps only in-frame clones here, not all; method: immunoSEQ multiplex PCR. The sample gives approximately 170,000 clones, more than 65% of which show up once; approximately 3% is in the top ten. Donors in the study were healthy people who gave bone marrow. Donors sampled were nominally healthy, though unrecorded immune exposures were likely. What was sequenced was PBMCs. This sequence joins TRBV5-6 and TRBJ2-4; tentatively, D is TRBD1 (7 bases). The sequence derives from a woman aged 25 to 39 in good health and CMV-seropositive. The chain's CDR3 is CASNSEGAGAKNIQYF. For the CDR3, the DNA is TGTGCCAGCAACTCCGAGGGGGCGGGGGCCAAAAACATTCAGTACTTC.